The rows below give T cell receptor beta chains drawn from one sample of a study of CD8 T cells in ankylosing spondylitis. TCRdb re-derived calls from the 5' RACE reads in MiXCR, one entry per CDR3 protein. In the table there are 500,000 to 550,000 distinct CDR3 sequences, about an eighth of which are singletons. The sample consisted of blood, either unsorted or a sorted T cell fraction (not recorded which). The receptors here all came from a male donor with ankylosing spondylitis. CDR3s include the opening cysteine and the closing phenylalanine or tryptophan. Fields, in order: V gene, D gene, clone size, J gene, CDR3 protein, CDR3 DNA. The D gene is left open where the match is weak. Part of the rows lack a size; the others show once, few, many or a class for expanded clones.

V gene: TRBV7-2; D gene: -; clone size: few; J gene: TRBJ2-2; CDR3 protein: CASSLRVGNTGELFF; CDR3 DNA: TGTGCCAGCAGCCTCAGGGTGGGGAACACCGGGGAGCTGTTTTTT
V gene: TRBV2; D gene: TRBD1; clone size: many; J gene: TRBJ1-1; CDR3 protein: CASSGSGTGEAFF; CDR3 DNA: TGTGCCAGCAGTGGATCCGGGACAGGAGAAGCTTTCTTT
V gene: TRBV20-1; D gene: -; clone size: -; J gene: TRBJ2-1; CDR3 protein: CSAQKGGPYNEQFF; CDR3 DNA: TGCAGTGCCCAGAAGGGCGGGCCCTACAATGAGCAGTTCTTC
V gene: TRBV12-3/TRBV12-4; D gene: -; clone size: many; J gene: TRBJ2-1; CDR3 protein: CASSFGTPHYNEQFF; CDR3 DNA: TGTGCCAGCAGTTTCGGGACTCCACACTACAATGAGCAGTTCTTC
V gene: TRBV12-3/TRBV12-4; D gene: TRBD1; clone size: once; J gene: TRBJ1-4; CDR3 protein: CASRVQGAGTNEKLFF; CDR3 DNA: TGTGCCAGCAGGGTCCAGGGGGCAGGTACGAATGAAAAACTGTTTTTT
V gene: TRBV7-2; D gene: TRBD2; clone size: few; J gene: TRBJ2-2; CDR3 protein: CASSPPSGRVTGELFF; CDR3 DNA: TGTGCCAGCAGCCCCCCTAGCGGGAGGGTCACCGGGGAGCTGTTTTTT
V gene: TRBV15; D gene: -; clone size: -; J gene: TRBJ2-1; CDR3 protein: CATSRARAQGSYNEQFF; CDR3 DNA: TGTGCCACCAGCAGAGCACGGGCGCAGGGATCCTACAATGAGCAGTTCTTC
V gene: TRBV30; D gene: -; clone size: -; J gene: TRBJ1-2; CDR3 protein: CAWNRAYGYTF; CDR3 DNA: TGTGCCTGGAACAGGGCTTATGGCTACACCTTC
V gene: TRBV7-2; D gene: -; clone size: few; J gene: TRBJ1-5; CDR3 protein: CASSLAYRQPQHF; CDR3 DNA: TGTGCCAGCAGCTTAGCGTATCGGCAGCCCCAGCATTTT
V gene: TRBV29-1; D gene: -; clone size: -; J gene: TRBJ1-1; CDR3 protein: CSVEKGAYTEAFF; CDR3 DNA: TGCAGCGTTGAAAAGGGAGCGTACACTGAAGCTTTCTTT
V gene: TRBV18; D gene: -; clone size: -; J gene: TRBJ2-2; CDR3 protein: CASSPPRAQGLSGELFF; CDR3 DNA: TGTGCCAGCTCACCCCCTCGAGCCCAGGGCCTTTCCGGGGAGCTGTTTTTT
V gene: TRBV6-5; D gene: TRBD1; clone size: -; J gene: TRBJ1-6; CDR3 protein: CASSYGQGYSPLHF; CDR3 DNA: TGTGCCAGCAGTTATGGACAGGGATATTCACCCCTCCACTTT
V gene: TRBV13; D gene: -; clone size: few; J gene: TRBJ2-1; CDR3 protein: CASSPGVADPSNEQFF; CDR3 DNA: TGTGCCAGCAGCCCGGGGGTAGCGGACCCCTCTAATGAGCAGTTCTTC
V gene: TRBV6-2/TRBV6-3; D gene: -; clone size: few; J gene: TRBJ2-6; CDR3 protein: CASSSSRPLISGANVLTF; CDR3 DNA: -
V gene: TRBV15; D gene: -; clone size: -; J gene: TRBJ2-1; CDR3 protein: CATSEHPSENEQFF; CDR3 DNA: TGTGCCACCAGCGAGCACCCGTCGGAAAATGAGCAGTTCTTC
V gene: TRBV20-1; D gene: TRBD2; clone size: few; J gene: TRBJ2-5; CDR3 protein: CSASLAGLPETQYF; CDR3 DNA: TGCAGTGCTAGCCTAGCGGGCCTACCGGAGACCCAGTACTTC
V gene: TRBV29-1; D gene: TRBD2; clone size: -; J gene: TRBJ2-1; CDR3 protein: CSVSGGSYNEQFF; CDR3 DNA: TGCAGCGTTTCGGGCGGGAGCTACAATGAGCAGTTCTTC
V gene: TRBV7-9; D gene: -; clone size: few; J gene: TRBJ1-2; CDR3 protein: CASSLEADGYTF; CDR3 DNA: TGTGCCAGCAGCTTAGAAGCAGATGGCTACACCTTC
V gene: TRBV20-1; D gene: TRBD1; clone size: few; J gene: TRBJ1-5; CDR3 protein: CSGWDSLNQPQHF; CDR3 DNA: TGCAGCGGTTGGGACAGCTTAAATCAGCCCCAGCATTTT
V gene: TRBV12-3/TRBV12-4; D gene: -; clone size: few; J gene: TRBJ2-3; CDR3 protein: CASSLTSATDTQYF; CDR3 DNA: TGTGCCAGCAGTTTAACGTCCGCGACAGATACGCAGTATTTT
V gene: TRBV15; D gene: -; clone size: -; J gene: TRBJ1-5; CDR3 protein: CATSRTVGNQPQHF; CDR3 DNA: TGTGCCACCAGCAGGACAGTAGGTAATCAGCCCCAGCATTTT
V gene: TRBV29-1; D gene: -; clone size: -; J gene: TRBJ2-1; CDR3 protein: CSVVEGGDEQFF; CDR3 DNA: TGCAGCGTTGTTGAGGGGGGCGATGAGCAGTTCTTC
V gene: TRBV5-1; D gene: -; clone size: -; J gene: TRBJ2-2; CDR3 protein: CASSLLAGIDTGELFF; CDR3 DNA: TGCGCCAGCAGCTTGCTTGCGGGGATAGACACCGGGGAGCTGTTTTTT
V gene: TRBV12-3/TRBV12-4; D gene: TRBD1; clone size: -; J gene: TRBJ1-5; CDR3 protein: CASSISDRGQGQPQHF; CDR3 DNA: TGTGCCAGCAGTATCTCGGACAGGGGGCAGGGGCAGCCCCAGCATTTT
V gene: TRBV19; D gene: TRBD1; clone size: -; J gene: TRBJ1-3; CDR3 protein: CASGRDSGNTIYF; CDR3 DNA: TGTGCCAGTGGCCGGGACAGTGGAAACACCATATATTTT
V gene: TRBV5-1; D gene: -; clone size: few; J gene: TRBJ2-1; CDR3 protein: CASSLAQAPGNEQFF; CDR3 DNA: TGCGCCAGCAGCTTGGCGCAGGCCCCAGGGAATGAGCAGTTCTTC
V gene: TRBV12-5; D gene: -; clone size: -; J gene: TRBJ2-5; CDR3 protein: CASGLVTARDWGRKETQYF; CDR3 DNA: TGTGCTAGTGGTTTGGTAACTGCCAGAGACTGGGGCCGAAAAGAGACCCAGTACTTC
V gene: TRBV20-1; D gene: -; clone size: -; J gene: TRBJ2-1; CDR3 protein: CSAQTGYGHFF; CDR3 DNA: TGCAGTGCACAAACAGGGTATGGGCATTTCTTC
V gene: TRBV5-6; D gene: -; clone size: many; J gene: TRBJ2-5; CDR3 protein: CASSLAGRVETQYF; CDR3 DNA: TGTGCCAGCAGCTTGGCCGGCAGGGTAGAGACCCAGTACTTC
V gene: TRBV5-5; D gene: -; clone size: few; J gene: TRBJ1-4; CDR3 protein: CASSLVTNEKLFF; CDR3 DNA: TGTGCCAGCAGCTTGGTGACTAATGAAAAACTGTTTTTT
V gene: TRBV5-1; D gene: TRBD2; clone size: -; J gene: TRBJ2-2; CDR3 protein: CASEPSGKPNTGELFF; CDR3 DNA: TGCGCCAGCGAACCAAGCGGGAAACCCAACACCGGGGAGCTGTTTTTT
V gene: TRBV15; D gene: -; clone size: few; J gene: TRBJ1-2; CDR3 protein: CATSTDPGIAYGYTF; CDR3 DNA: TGTGCCACCAGCACGGACCCAGGGATCGCGTATGGCTACACCTTC
V gene: TRBV11-2; D gene: -; clone size: -; J gene: TRBJ1-2; CDR3 protein: CASSLDLDNYGYTF; CDR3 DNA: TGTGCCAGCAGCTTAGATCTAGATAACTATGGCTACACCTTC
V gene: TRBV4-2; D gene: TRBD2; clone size: few; J gene: TRBJ2-7; CDR3 protein: CASSSPGTSAGVNF; CDR3 DNA: TGTGCCAGCAGCTCACCCGGGACTAGCGCCGGGGTGAACTTC
V gene: TRBV11-2; D gene: TRBD1; clone size: -; J gene: TRBJ2-1; CDR3 protein: CASSFRGPTYNEQFF; CDR3 DNA: TGTGCCAGCAGCTTCAGGGGGCCTACCTACAATGAGCAGTTCTTC
V gene: TRBV24-1; D gene: TRBD2; clone size: many; J gene: TRBJ2-5; CDR3 protein: CATRTGSGGTQYF; CDR3 DNA: TGTGCCACCCGAACGGGATCGGGGGGGACCCAGTACTTC
V gene: TRBV4-2; D gene: -; clone size: -; J gene: TRBJ2-5; CDR3 protein: CASSQRDRQETQYF; CDR3 DNA: TGTGCCAGCAGCCAGCGGGACAGACAAGAGACCCAGTACTTC
V gene: TRBV24-1; D gene: TRBD2; clone size: -; J gene: TRBJ2-1; CDR3 protein: CATSDPGLAGTDEQFF; CDR3 DNA: TGTGCCACCAGTGACCCGGGACTAGCGGGTACCGATGAGCAGTTCTTC
V gene: TRBV10-2; D gene: -; clone size: few; J gene: TRBJ1-3; CDR3 protein: CASSEAPGTGNTIYF; CDR3 DNA: TGCGCCAGCAGCGAAGCACCAGGGACGGGAAACACCATATATTTT
V gene: TRBV11-2; D gene: TRBD2; clone size: few; J gene: TRBJ2-5; CDR3 protein: CASSLGGRWQETQYF; CDR3 DNA: TGTGCCAGCAGCTTGGGGGGGAGATGGCAAGAGACCCAGTACTTC
V gene: TRBV20-1; D gene: -; clone size: few; J gene: TRBJ2-1; CDR3 protein: CSASFFDNEQFF; CDR3 DNA: TGCAGTGCTTCGTTCTTCGATAATGAGCAGTTCTTC
V gene: TRBV9; D gene: -; clone size: -; J gene: TRBJ1-5; CDR3 protein: CASSPRDVTGQPQHF; CDR3 DNA: TGTGCCAGCAGCCCAAGGGACGTGACGGGTCAGCCCCAGCATTTT
V gene: TRBV20-1; D gene: TRBD2; clone size: few; J gene: TRBJ2-1; CDR3 protein: CSASPPASGILNEQFF; CDR3 DNA: TGCAGTGCTAGCCCCCCGGCTAGCGGGATCTTGAATGAGCAGTTCTTC
V gene: TRBV29-1; D gene: TRBD1; clone size: -; J gene: TRBJ2-1; CDR3 protein: CSVAPQGADLNNEQFF; CDR3 DNA: TGCAGCGTTGCCCCCCAGGGGGCCGACCTTAACAATGAGCAGTTCTTC
V gene: TRBV25-1; D gene: -; clone size: few; J gene: TRBJ2-2; CDR3 protein: CASRDLRAGELFF; CDR3 DNA: TGTGCCAGCCGGGACCTCAGGGCCGGGGAGCTGTTTTTT
V gene: TRBV4-2; D gene: -; clone size: few; J gene: TRBJ1-3; CDR3 protein: CASSQDHGSGNTIYF; CDR3 DNA: TGTGCCAGCAGCCAGGACCACGGCTCTGGAAACACCATATATTTT
V gene: TRBV10-3; D gene: -; clone size: -; J gene: TRBJ2-5; CDR3 protein: CAISDVGGPEETQYF; CDR3 DNA: TGTGCCATCAGTGACGTTGGGGGACCGGAAGAGACCCAGTACTTC